The 10 T cell receptor beta chains given below trace back to one sample, sequenced in a study of T cells in Graves' hyperthyroidism and ophthalmopathy. There were TCR beta CDR3 regions amplified from RNA transcripts. TCR CDR3 underwent first-round RT-PCR with the HTBI primer set. MiXCR was run by TCRdb on the multiplex PCR reads, yielding one entry per CDR3 protein. The sample has a few hundred thousand distinct CDR3 sequences; approximately 14% are singletons. The sequenced sample consisted of blood. These receptor sequences come from a woman in her 40s with Graves' ophthalmopathy.

This clonotype has at least ten counts. The gene calls are TRBV27 and TRBJ2-7; tentatively, D is TRBD1 (7 bases). V shed 5 bases and J shed 2 bases, with 19 bases lying between them. The CDR3 runs to 16 residues. Per germline, CDR1 MNHEY and CDR2 SMNVEV (reference sequence). The CDR3 DNA reads TGTGCCAGCAGTCCGACTAGGGCAGGGGGGACCTACGAGCAGTACTTC. It is translated as CASSPTRAGGTYEQYF.

This clonotype came up many times. V usage is TRBV20-1 and J usage is TRBJ2-5, with 7 bases that match TRBD2. Trimming took 3 bases from V and 4 from J; bases not matched to a gene: 11. The germline V gene encodes CDR1 DFQATT and CDR2 SNEGSKA (reference sequence). The CDR3 is 15 amino acids. CDR3 protein: CSASPISGGRETQYF. The CDR3 bases are TGCAGTGCTAGCCCCATATCGGGCGGGAGAGAGACCCAGTACTTC.

In DNA, the CDR3 is TGTGCCTGGAGTGTACGGGGCTCCTACAATGAGCAGTTCTTC. The encoded protein is CAWSVRGSYNEQFF. The chain is built from TRBV30 and TRBJ2-1; D perhaps matches TRBD2 (5 bases). V shed 0 bases and J shed 0 bases, with 6 bases lying between them. CDR1 and CDR2 from the germline V gene are GTSNPN and SVGIG (reference sequence). The CDR3 length is 14 residues.

This clonotype was recorded at least ten times. The genes are TRBV7-9 and TRBJ2-1; 9 nucleotides match TRBD2. The CDR3 contains 17 residues. In germline, CDR1 is SEHNR, CDR2 FQNEAQ (reference sequence). The J segment lost 10 bases and the V segment lost 5 bases, leaving 18 bases of the junction unmatched. CDR3 nucleotides: TGTGCCAGCAGCCGTCGGGCGGGAGGGCTTGTAGGTGGGGAGCAGTTCTTC. Amino acids: CASSRRAGGLVGGEQFF.

This clonotype was seen many times. The chain employs TRBV18 and TRBJ1-1; D gene uncertain. Germline V gene lookup returns CDR1 KGHSH and CDR2 LQKENI. Trimming took 2 bases from V and 1 from J, leaving 5 bases between them. The CDR3 runs 13 residues. In DNA form, the CDR3 reads TGTGCCAGCTCACCAAATCAGAACACTGAAGCTTTCTTT. It yields the protein CASSPNQNTEAFF.

This clonotype was detected many times. This chain links TRBV12-3 or TRBV12-4 with TRBJ1-2; the D gene is possibly TRBD1 (5 bases). V dropped 7 bases and J dropped 4 bases, with 13 bases sitting between them. The CDR3 is made up of 13 amino acids. This chain's CDR3 is CASTAPGLYGYTF. DNA of the CDR3: TGTGCCAGCACCGCCCCGGGACTCTATGGCTACACCTTC.

This clonotype has ten or more counts. The gene calls are TRBV5-5 and TRBJ1-1; 9 positions match TRBD1. The V segment lost 1 base and the J segment 4 bases; nucleotides outside the gene matches: 5. This CDR3 comprises 15 residues. Germline-derived CDR1 and CDR2 are SGHKS and YYEKEE (reference sequence). The CDR3 bases are TGTGCCAGCAGCTTGAAACAGACAGGGGGCACTGAAGCTTTCTTT. Protein: CASSLKQTGGTEAFF.

The chain combines TRBV7-2 with TRBJ2-5, with 9 bases aligning to TRBD2. This CDR3 is 19 amino acids long. V lost 1 base, J lost 2 bases, and 14 bases stayed unmatched. Germline CDR1 and CDR2: SGHTA and FQGNSA. The CDR3 reads CASSLGVAGGLWKQETQYF. The CDR3 DNA follows: TGTGCCAGCAGCTTAGGTGTGGCGGGGGGGCTATGGAAACAAGAGACCCAGTACTTC.

The rearrangement joins TRBV29-1 to TRBJ2-1; D possibly corresponds to TRBD1 (6 bases). This CDR3 contains 14 residues. V lost 4 bases to trimming and J lost 4 bases, with 14 bases between them. CDR1 and CDR2 (germline): SQVTM, ANQGSEA. The CDR3 here is CSVGGQRAYNEQFF. The CDR3 DNA reads TGCAGCGTTGGAGGACAGCGAGCTTACAATGAGCAGTTCTTC.

This clonotype was seen more than once but under ten times. This chain joins TRBV5-1 and TRBJ1-3; D uncertain. Trimming removed 1 base from V and 0 bases from J, with 8 bases in between. This CDR3 is built from 15 residues. Germline V gene lookup returns CDR1 SGHRS and CDR2 YFSETQ. CDR3 in DNA: TGCGCCAGCAGCTTGTACGGTGGCTCTGGAAACACCATATATTTT. Translated: CASSLYGGSGNTIYF.